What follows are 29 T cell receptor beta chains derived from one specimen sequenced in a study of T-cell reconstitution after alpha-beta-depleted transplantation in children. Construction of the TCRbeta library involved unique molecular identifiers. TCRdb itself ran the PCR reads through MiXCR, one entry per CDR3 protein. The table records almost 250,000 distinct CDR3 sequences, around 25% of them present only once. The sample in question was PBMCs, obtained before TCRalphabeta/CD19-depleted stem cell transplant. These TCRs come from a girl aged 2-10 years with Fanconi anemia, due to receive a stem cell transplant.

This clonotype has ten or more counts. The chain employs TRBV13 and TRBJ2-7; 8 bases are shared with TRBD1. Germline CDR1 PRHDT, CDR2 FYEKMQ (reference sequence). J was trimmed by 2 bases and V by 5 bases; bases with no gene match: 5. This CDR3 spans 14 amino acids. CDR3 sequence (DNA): TGTGCCAGCAGCCGACAGGGGCCAACCTACGAGCAGTACTTC. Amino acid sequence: CASSRQGPTYEQYF. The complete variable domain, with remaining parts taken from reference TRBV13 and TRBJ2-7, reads AAGVIQSPRHLIKEKRETATLKCYPIPRHDTVYWYQQGPGQDPQFLISFYEKMQSDKGSIPDRFSAQQFSDYHSELNMSSLELGDSALYFCASSRQGPTYEQYFGPGTRLTVT.

In DNA, the CDR3 is TGTGCCAGCAGTGAGGGGGCGGGAGAGCGGGATACGCAGTATTTT. Residues: CASSEGAGERDTQYF. The chain recombines TRBV6-4 with TRBJ2-3; possible D gene TRBD2, 7 bases. The CDR3 sequence is 15 residues long. The germline V gene encodes CDR1 MRHNA and CDR2 SNTAGT. Trimming pared 3 bases from V and 6 bases from J, leaving 16 bases between.

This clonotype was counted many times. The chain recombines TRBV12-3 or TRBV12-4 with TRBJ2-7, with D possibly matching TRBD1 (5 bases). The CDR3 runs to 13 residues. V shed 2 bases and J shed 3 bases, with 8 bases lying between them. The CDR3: CASSLFRVYEQYF. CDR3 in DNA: TGTGCCAGCAGTTTATTCAGGGTCTACGAGCAGTACTTC.

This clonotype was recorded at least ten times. DNA of the CDR3: TGTGCCAGCACTCTAGCGGGAGGGCCGTACGAGCAGTACTTC. Its protein is CASTLAGGPYEQYF. J is TRBJ2-7 and V is TRBV12-3 or TRBV12-4; 12 nucleotides align to TRBD2. This CDR3 has 14 residues. V was pared by 7 bases and J by 4 bases, with 5 bases of the junction left unmatched.

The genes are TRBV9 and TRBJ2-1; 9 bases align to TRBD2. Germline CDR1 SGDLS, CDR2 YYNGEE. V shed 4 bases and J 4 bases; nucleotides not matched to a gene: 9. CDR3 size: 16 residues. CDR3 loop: CASSLGLALTYNEQFF. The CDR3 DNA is TGTGCCAGCAGCCTGGGACTAGCCCTTACTTACAATGAGCAGTTCTTC.

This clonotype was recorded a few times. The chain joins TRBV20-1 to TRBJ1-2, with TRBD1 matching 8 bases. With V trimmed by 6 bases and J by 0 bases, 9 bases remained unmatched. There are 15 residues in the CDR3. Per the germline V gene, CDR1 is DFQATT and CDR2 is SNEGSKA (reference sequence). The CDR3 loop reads CSATARTGSNYGYTF. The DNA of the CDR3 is TGCAGTGCCACAGCACGGACAGGGTCTAACTATGGCTACACCTTC.

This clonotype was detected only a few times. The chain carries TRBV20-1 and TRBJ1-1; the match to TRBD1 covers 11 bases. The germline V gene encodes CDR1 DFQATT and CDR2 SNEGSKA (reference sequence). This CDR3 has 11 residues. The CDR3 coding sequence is TGCGGCCGGGACAGGGGGACTGAAGCTTTCTTT. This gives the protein CGRDRGTEAFF.

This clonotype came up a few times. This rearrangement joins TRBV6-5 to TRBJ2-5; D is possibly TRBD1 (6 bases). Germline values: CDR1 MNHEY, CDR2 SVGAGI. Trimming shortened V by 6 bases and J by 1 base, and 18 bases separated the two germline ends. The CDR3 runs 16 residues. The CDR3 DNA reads TGTGCCAGCAGATATGCCATCGACAGGACCCAAGAGACCCAGTACTTC. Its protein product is CASRYAIDRTQETQYF.

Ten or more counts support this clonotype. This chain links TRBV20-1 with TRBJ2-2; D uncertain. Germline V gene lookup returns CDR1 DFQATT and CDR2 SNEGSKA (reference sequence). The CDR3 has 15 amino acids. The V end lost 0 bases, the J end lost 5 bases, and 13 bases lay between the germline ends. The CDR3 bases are TGCAGTGCTAGAGATGTCGCGTGGGGAACCGGGGAGCTGTTTTTT. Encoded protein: CSARDVAWGTGELFF.

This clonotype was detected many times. The CDR3 spells CSASSRVYETQYF. Here the CDR3 DNA reads TGCAGTGCTAGCTCCAGGGTATACGAGACCCAGTACTTC. The J gene is TRBJ2-5, the V gene TRBV20-1, with TRBD1 as a possible D gene (5 bases). Germline assignment: CDR1 DFQATT and CDR2 SNEGSKA (reference sequence). V shed 3 bases and J shed 5 bases, with 13 bases lying between them. The CDR3 totals 13 residues.

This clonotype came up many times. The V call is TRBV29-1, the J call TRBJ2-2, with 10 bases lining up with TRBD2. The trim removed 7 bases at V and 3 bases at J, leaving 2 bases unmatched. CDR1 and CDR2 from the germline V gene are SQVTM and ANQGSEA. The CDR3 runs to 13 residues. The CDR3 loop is CSAGLADTGELFF. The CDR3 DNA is TGCAGCGCCGGACTAGCGGACACCGGGGAGCTGTTTTTT.

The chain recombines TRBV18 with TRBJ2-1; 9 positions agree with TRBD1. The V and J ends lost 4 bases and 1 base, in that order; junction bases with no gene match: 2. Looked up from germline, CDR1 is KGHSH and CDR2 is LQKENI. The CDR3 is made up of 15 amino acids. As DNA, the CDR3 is TGTGCCAGCTCACTAGGACAGGGGTCCTACAATGAGCAGTTCTTC. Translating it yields CASSLGQGSYNEQFF.

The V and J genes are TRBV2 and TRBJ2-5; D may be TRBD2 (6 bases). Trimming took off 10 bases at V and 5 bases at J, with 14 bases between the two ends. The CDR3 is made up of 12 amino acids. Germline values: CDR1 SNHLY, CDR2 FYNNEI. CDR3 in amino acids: CAIGTVVETQYF. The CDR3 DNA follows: TGTGCCATCGGGACTGTTGTGGAGACCCAGTACTTC.

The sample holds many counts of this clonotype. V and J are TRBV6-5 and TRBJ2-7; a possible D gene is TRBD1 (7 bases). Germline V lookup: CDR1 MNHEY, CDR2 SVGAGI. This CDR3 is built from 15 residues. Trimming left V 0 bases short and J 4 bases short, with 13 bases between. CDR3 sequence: CASSYSATGTYEQYF. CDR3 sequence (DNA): TGTGCCAGCAGTTACTCCGCGACAGGGACTTACGAGCAGTACTTC.

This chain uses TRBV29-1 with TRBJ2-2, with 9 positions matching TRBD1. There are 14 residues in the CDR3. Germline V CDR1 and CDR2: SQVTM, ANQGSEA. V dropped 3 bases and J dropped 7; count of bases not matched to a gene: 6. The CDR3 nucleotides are TGCAGCGTTGACTGGACAGGGGCGGGCGGGGAGCTGTTTTTT. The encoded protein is CSVDWTGAGGELFF.

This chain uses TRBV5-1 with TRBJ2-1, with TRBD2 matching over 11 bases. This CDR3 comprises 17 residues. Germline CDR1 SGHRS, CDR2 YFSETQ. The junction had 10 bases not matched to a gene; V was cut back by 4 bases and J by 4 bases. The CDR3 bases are TGCGCCAGCAGCCACGGACTAGCGGGCATCCTTTACAATGAGCAGTTCTTC. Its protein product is CASSHGLAGILYNEQFF.

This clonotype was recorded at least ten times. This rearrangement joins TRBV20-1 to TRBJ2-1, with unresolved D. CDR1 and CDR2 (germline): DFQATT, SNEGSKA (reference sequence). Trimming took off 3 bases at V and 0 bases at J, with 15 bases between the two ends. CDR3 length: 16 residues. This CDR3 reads CSASYGLKSSYNEQFF. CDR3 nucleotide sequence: TGCAGTGCTAGTTATGGGCTCAAAAGCTCCTACAATGAGCAGTTCTTC.

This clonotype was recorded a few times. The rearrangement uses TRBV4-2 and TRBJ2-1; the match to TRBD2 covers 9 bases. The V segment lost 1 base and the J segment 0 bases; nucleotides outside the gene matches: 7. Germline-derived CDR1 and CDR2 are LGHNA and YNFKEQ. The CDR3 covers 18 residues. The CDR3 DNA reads TGTGCCAGCAGCCAAGGACTAGCGGTTAGGAGCTCCTACAATGAGCAGTTCTTC. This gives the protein CASSQGLAVRSSYNEQFF.

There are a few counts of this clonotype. CDR3 DNA: TGTGCCAGCCATTACTCGGGGGTGCTACGGGGGGGCGGAGAGACCCAGTACTTC. Its translation is CASHYSGVLRGGGETQYF. This chain links TRBV12-3 or TRBV12-4 with TRBJ2-5, with 8 bases that match TRBD2. V trimming: 8 bases; J trimming: 4 bases; junction bases outside the gene matches: 21. The CDR3 consists of 18 residues.

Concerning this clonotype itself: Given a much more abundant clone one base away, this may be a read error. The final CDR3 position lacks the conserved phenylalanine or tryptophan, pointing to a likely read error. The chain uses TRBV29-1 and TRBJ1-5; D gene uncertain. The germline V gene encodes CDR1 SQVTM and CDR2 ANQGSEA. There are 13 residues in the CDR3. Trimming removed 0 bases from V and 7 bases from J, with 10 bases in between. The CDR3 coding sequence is TGCAGCGTTGAAGATCTTCCGGGACAGCCCCAGCATTGT. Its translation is CSVEDLPGQPQHC.

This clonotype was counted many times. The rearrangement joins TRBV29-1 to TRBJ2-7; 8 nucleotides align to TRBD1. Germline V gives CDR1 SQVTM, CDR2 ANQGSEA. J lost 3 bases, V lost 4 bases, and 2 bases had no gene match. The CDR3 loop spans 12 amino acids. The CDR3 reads CSVVDRGYEQYF. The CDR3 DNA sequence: TGCAGCGTTGTTGACAGGGGCTACGAGCAGTACTTC.

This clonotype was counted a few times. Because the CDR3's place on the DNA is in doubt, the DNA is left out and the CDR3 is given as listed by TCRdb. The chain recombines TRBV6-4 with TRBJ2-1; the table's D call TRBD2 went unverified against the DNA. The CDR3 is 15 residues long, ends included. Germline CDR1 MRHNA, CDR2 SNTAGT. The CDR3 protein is CASSSSGLANNEQFF.

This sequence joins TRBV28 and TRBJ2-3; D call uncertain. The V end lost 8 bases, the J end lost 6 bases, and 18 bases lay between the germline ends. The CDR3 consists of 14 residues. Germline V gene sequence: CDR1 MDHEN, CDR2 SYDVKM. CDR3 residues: CASRDSGRDDTQYF. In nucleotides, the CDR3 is TGTGCCAGCCGCGACTCCGGCAGAGATGATACGCAGTATTTT.

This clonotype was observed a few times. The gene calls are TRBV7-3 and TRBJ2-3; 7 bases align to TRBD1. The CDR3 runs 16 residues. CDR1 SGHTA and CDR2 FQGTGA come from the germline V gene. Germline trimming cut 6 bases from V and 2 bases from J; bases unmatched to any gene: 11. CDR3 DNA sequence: TGTGCCAGCAGTAGATCCGGGACAGATTTCACAGATACGCAGTATTTT. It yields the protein CASSRSGTDFTDTQYF.

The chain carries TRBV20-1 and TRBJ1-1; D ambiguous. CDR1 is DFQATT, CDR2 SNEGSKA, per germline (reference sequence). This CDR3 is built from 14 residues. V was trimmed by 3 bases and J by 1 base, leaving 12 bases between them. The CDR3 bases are TGCAGTGCTAGTCGATATGATCCGAACACTGAAGCTTTCTTT. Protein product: CSASRYDPNTEAFF.

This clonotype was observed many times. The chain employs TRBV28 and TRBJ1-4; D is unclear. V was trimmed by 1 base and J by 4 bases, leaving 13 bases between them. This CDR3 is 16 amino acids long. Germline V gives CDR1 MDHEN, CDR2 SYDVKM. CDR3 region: CASSLSPQAVNEKLFF. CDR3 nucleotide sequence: TGTGCCAGCAGTTTATCCCCCCAGGCGGTTAATGAAAAACTGTTTTTT.

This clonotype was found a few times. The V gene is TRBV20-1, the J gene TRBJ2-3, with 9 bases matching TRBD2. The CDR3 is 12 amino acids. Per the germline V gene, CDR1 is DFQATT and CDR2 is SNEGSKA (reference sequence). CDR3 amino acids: CRKTSGVVTQYF. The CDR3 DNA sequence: TGCAGAAAGACTAGCGGAGTAGTCACGCAGTATTTT.

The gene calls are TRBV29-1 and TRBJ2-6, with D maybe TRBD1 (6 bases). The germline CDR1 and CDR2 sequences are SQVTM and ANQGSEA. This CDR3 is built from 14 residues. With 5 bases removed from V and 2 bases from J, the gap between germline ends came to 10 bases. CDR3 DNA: TGCAGCGTTACAGGGTTGGCTGGGGCCAACGTCCTGACTTTC. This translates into CSVTGLAGANVLTF.

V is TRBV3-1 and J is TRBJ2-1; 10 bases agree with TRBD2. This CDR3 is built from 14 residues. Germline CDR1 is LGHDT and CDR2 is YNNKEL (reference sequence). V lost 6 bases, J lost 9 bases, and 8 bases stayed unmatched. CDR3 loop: CASRTGTSASEQFF. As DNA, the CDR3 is TGTGCCAGCAGAACCGGGACTAGCGCTTCTGAGCAGTTCTTC.